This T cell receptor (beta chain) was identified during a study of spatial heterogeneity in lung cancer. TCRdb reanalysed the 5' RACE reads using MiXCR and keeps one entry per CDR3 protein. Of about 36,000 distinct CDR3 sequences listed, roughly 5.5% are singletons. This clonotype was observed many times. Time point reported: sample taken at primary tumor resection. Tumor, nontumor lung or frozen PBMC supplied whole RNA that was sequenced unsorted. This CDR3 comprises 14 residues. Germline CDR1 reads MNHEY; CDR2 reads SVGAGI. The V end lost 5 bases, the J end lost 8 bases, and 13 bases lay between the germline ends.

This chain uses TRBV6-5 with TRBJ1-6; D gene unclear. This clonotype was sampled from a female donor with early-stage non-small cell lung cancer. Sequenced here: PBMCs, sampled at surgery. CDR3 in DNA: TGTGCCAGCAGTCCCCCGGGCCTCCATTCACCCCTCCACTTT. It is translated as CASSPPGLHSPLHF.